Shown below are 9 T cell receptor beta chains from a single sample sequenced in a study of cytomegalovirus exposure and HLA in healthy donors. The PCR was carried out with 60 Vbeta primers and 13 Jbeta primers. The table came from immunoSEQ multiplex PCR; TCRdb's copy has only in-frame clones and leaves some out. The sample shows approximately 160,000 clones, around 80% of them seen only once. Sequenced sample: PBMCs. These receptors were taken from a human donor in good health.

V gene TRBV27 combines with J gene TRBJ1-5; D might be TRBD1 (6 bases). This CDR3 is 16 amino acids long. The V and J ends lost 4 bases and 9 bases respectively, with 22 bases between them. Germline-derived CDR1 and CDR2 are MNHEY and SMNVEV (reference sequence). The CDR3 loop is CASSSPPGQGLWPQHF. The CDR3 DNA reads as TGTGCCAGCAGTTCCCCCCCGGGACAAGGACTTTGGCCCCAGCATTTT.

CDR3 DNA: TGTGCCAGTAGGGCCGCGTGGGGCGGTCCCGAGCAGTACTTC. Residues: CASRAAWGGPEQYF. The chain couples TRBV19 to TRBJ2-5; TRBD1 might be the D (5 bases). The J call may be wrong; the DNA end is better matched by TRBJ2-7. CDR3 length equals 14 residues. Germline V gene sequence: CDR1 LNHDA, CDR2 SQIVND (reference sequence).

The chain carries TRBV5-1 and TRBJ2-5; 7 bases map to TRBD2. The CDR3 consists of 13 residues. Germline loops: CDR1 SGHRS, CDR2 YFSETQ. The V and J ends lost 7 bases and 2 bases, in that order; junction bases with no gene match: 5. The CDR3 spells CASAYGGQETQYF. The CDR3 DNA follows: TGCGCCAGCGCATACGGGGGGCAAGAGACCCAGTACTTC.

This clone came up once. J is TRBJ1-2 and V is TRBV5-4; 9 bases are shared with TRBD1. V was pared by 1 base and J by 8 bases, with 9 bases of the junction left unmatched. The CDR3 is 15 residues long. The germline CDR1 and CDR2 sequences are SGHNT and YYREEE (reference sequence). CDR3 in DNA: TGTGCCAGCAGCTTGTTTAGCACAGGGGGCCGGGGCTACACCTTC. Translating it yields CASSLFSTGGRGYTF.

The chain uses TRBV4-3 and TRBJ2-3; perhaps TRBD2 as D (5 bases). Trimming pared 1 base from V and 5 bases from J, leaving 22 bases between. The CDR3 totals 18 residues. Germline assignment: CDR1 LGHNA and CDR2 YSLEER. The CDR3 protein is CASSQGLSAGLSEDTQYF. For the CDR3, the DNA is TGCGCCAGCAGCCAAGGGCTGTCTGCGGGTTTGTCTGAAGATACGCAGTATTTT.

The CDR3 here is CASSLDRRDHEQYF. CDR3 nucleotide sequence: TGTGCCAGCAGCTTAGATCGGCGGGACCACGAGCAGTACTTC. The genes are TRBV11-2 and TRBJ2-7; a possible D gene is TRBD2 (6 bases). Germline lookup yields CDR1 SGHAT and CDR2 FQNNGV. This CDR3 is built from 14 residues. V lost 0 bases and J 5 bases, leaving 11 bases between the germline ends.

This clone occurred once. J is TRBJ2-1 and V is TRBV5-4; 13 positions agree with TRBD2. CDR3 length equals 15 residues. Germline CDR1 reads SGHNT; CDR2 reads YYREEE (reference sequence). Trimming cost V 3 bases and J 9 bases; bases outside gene matches: 6. CDR3 residues: CASSSTSGGAGEQFF. The DNA of the CDR3 is TGTGCCAGCAGCTCTACTAGCGGGGGGGCCGGTGAGCAGTTCTTC.

The chain has TRBV6-5 and TRBJ1-2, with 9 bases identical to TRBD1. V gave up 6 bases and J gave up 4 bases; unmatched junction bases: 6. The CDR3 is made up of 14 amino acids. Germline assignment: CDR1 MNHEY and CDR2 SVGAGI. The CDR3 reads CASSTGGGSYGYTF. DNA of the CDR3: TGTGCCAGCAGCACAGGGGGCGGTAGCTATGGCTACACCTTC.

This chain uses TRBV9 with TRBJ2-5; 12 bases align to TRBD2. The germline V gene encodes CDR1 SGDLS and CDR2 YYNGEE. Trimming took 0 bases from V and 5 from J; bases not matched to a gene: 8. This CDR3 is 17 amino acids long. The CDR3 DNA is TGTGCCAGCAGCGTAGGGTTTACTAGCGGGGGGTTGGAGACCCAGTACTTC. This sequence encodes CASSVGFTSGGLETQYF.